The next 21 T cell receptor beta chains were all read from a single sample in a study of response to subunit inactivated influenza vaccine. TCRdb independently ran MiXCR on the RT-PCR reads; one entry per CDR3 protein. The data hold fewer than 800,000 distinct CDR3 sequences, with approximately 15% observed a single time. Material: PBMCs from blood, obtained less than 13 days after vaccination. The receptors were gathered from a man aged 45-60 years who received an inactivated influenza vaccine.

This clonotype was seen a handful of times. The CDR3 spells CASSSGGAHGYTF. The CDR3 bases are TGTGCCAGCAGCTCAGGGGGCGCACATGGCTACACCTTC. V is TRBV12-3 or TRBV12-4 and J is TRBJ1-2; 8 bases align to TRBD1. The CDR3 spans 13 residues. After removal of 6 bases from V and 6 bases from J, the junction contained 6 bases not matched to a gene.

The J gene is TRBJ1-4, the V gene TRBV4-1; D ambiguous. Germline lookup yields CDR1 MGHRA and CDR2 YSYEKL. The CDR3 spans 15 residues. With 1 base removed from V and 8 bases from J, the gap between germline ends came to 14 bases. The CDR3 DNA reads TGCGCCAGCAGCCAAGCTTATGGTCTCGGGGAAAAACTGTTTTTT. Its protein is CASSQAYGLGEKLFF.

The gene calls are TRBV7-2 and TRBJ2-7, with D perhaps TRBD1 (6 bases). Between the trimmed V and J ends, which lost 2 bases and 6 bases, there was a span of 11 bases. The CDR3 is 13 amino acids. From germline, CDR1 is SGHTA and CDR2 FQGNSA. CDR3 residues: CASSLHRVGEQYF. CDR3 sequence (DNA): TGTGCCAGCAGCTTACACAGGGTTGGCGAGCAGTACTTC.

This clonotype was detected only a few times. The gene calls are TRBV9 and TRBJ2-1, with D possibly being TRBD1 (6 bases). The CDR3 is 15 amino acids. From germline, CDR1 is SGDLS and CDR2 YYNGEE. The ends were cut back, 0 bases at V and 4 bases at J, with 11 bases in the middle. Here the CDR3 DNA reads TGTGCCAGCAGCGTAGCAGGGGCCGAATACAATGAGCAGTTCTTC. It specifies CASSVAGAEYNEQFF.

The chain uses TRBV6-2 or TRBV6-3 and TRBJ2-1; D call uncertain. This CDR3 has 15 amino acids. Per the germline V gene, CDR1 is MNHEY and CDR2 is SVGEGT. V shed 2 bases and J shed 2 bases, with 10 bases lying between them. The CDR3 loop is CASSYGVIPYNEQFF. The DNA for the CDR3 is TGTGCCAGCAGTTACGGGGTTATACCCTACAATGAGCAGTTCTTC.

This clonotype was seen many times. The rearrangement joins TRBV7-2 to TRBJ2-3; D is perhaps TRBD1 (6 bases). CDR1 SGHTA and CDR2 FQGNSA come from the germline V gene. CDR3 length equals 14 residues. The V end lost 6 bases, the J end lost 7 bases, and 17 bases lay between the germline ends. This CDR3 is CASSPQGHRNTQYF. For the CDR3, the DNA is TGTGCCAGCAGTCCTCAGGGACATAGAAATACGCAGTATTTT.

This clonotype was detected only a few times. This sequence joins TRBV19 and TRBJ1-5; 9 nucleotides match TRBD1. The CDR3 extends over 17 amino acids. Germline values: CDR1 LNHDA, CDR2 SQIVND (reference sequence). Trimming removed 6 bases from V and 7 bases from J; junction bases left unmatched: 16. The CDR3: CASRLGGDRALNQPQHF. The CDR3 region has the DNA TGTGCCAGTAGGCTCGGGGGGGACAGGGCCCTCAACCAGCCCCAGCATTTT.

The V and J genes are TRBV2 and TRBJ2-7, with D unresolved. This CDR3 has 13 amino acids. Germline lookup yields CDR1 SNHLY and CDR2 FYNNEI. V lost 5 bases, J lost 5 bases, and 13 bases lay in between. The CDR3 reads CASSLAGTHEQYF. The CDR3 nucleotides are TGTGCCAGCAGTCTTGCAGGTACCCACGAGCAGTACTTC.

This clonotype occurred many times. The chain uses TRBV3-1 and TRBJ2-5; perhaps TRBD2 as D (5 bases). V dropped 1 base and J dropped 3 bases, with 9 bases sitting between them. The CDR3 extends over 14 amino acids. CDR1 and CDR2 from the germline V gene are LGHDT and YNNKEL (reference sequence). CDR3 region: CASSQVGLKETQYF. For the CDR3, the DNA is TGTGCCAGCAGCCAAGTCGGACTGAAAGAGACCCAGTACTTC.

This clonotype was seen more than once but under ten times. The chain combines TRBV12-3 or TRBV12-4 with TRBJ2-1, with D possibly being TRBD1 (6 bases). The CDR3 length is 14 residues. The V end was cut by 5 bases, the J end by 7 bases, with 15 bases between. The CDR3 reads CASSPRDKKNEQFF. The CDR3 DNA follows: TGTGCCAGCAGTCCCCGGGACAAGAAGAATGAGCAGTTCTTC.

This chain links TRBV28 with TRBJ1-2; D is uncertain. V lost 2 bases to trimming and J lost 8 bases, with 9 bases between them. The V gene's germline CDR1 is MDHEN and CDR2 SYDVKM. The length of the CDR3 is 12 residues. The CDR3 loop is CASSLGSRGYTF. The CDR3 DNA reads as TGTGCCAGCAGTTTAGGATCGAGGGGCTACACCTTC.

This clonotype was counted only a few times. V gene TRBV27 combines with J gene TRBJ2-7; 12 bases match TRBD2. V gave up 2 bases and J gave up 5 bases; unmatched junction bases: 4. Germline V CDR1 and CDR2: MNHEY, SMNVEV (reference sequence). This CDR3 spans 15 amino acids. DNA for the CDR3: TGTGCCAGCAGTTTACTAGCGGGAGGGCCACACGAGCAGTACTTC. It is translated as CASSLLAGGPHEQYF.

This sequence joins TRBV6-1 and TRBJ2-5; tentatively, D is TRBD2 (6 bases). CDR1 is MNHNS, CDR2 SASEGT, per germline. The CDR3 sequence is 21 residues long. The V gene lost 0 bases and the J gene lost 0 bases, with 26 bases spanning the gap. Here the CDR3 DNA reads TGTGCCAGCAGTGAAGCGCCGCGGGGAAAGGCTGTGGCTCCGTACCAAGAGACCCAGTACTTC. Its translation is CASSEAPRGKAVAPYQETQYF.

The gene calls are TRBV7-2 and TRBJ2-7; a weak D match, TRBD2 (6 bases). This CDR3 is 15 amino acids long. The V gene lost 0 bases and the J gene lost 6 bases, with 15 bases spanning the gap. Germline CDR1 is SGHTA and CDR2 is FQGNSA. The CDR3 coding sequence is TGTGCCAGCAGCTTAGCAGAACGGGGGATCTCCGAGCAGTACTTC. Amino acids: CASSLAERGISEQYF.

The rearrangement joins TRBV4-2 to TRBJ2-7, with 13 bases lining up with TRBD2. Germline V CDR1 and CDR2: LGHNA, YNFKEQ. The trim removed 0 bases at V and 9 bases at J, leaving 11 bases unmatched. The CDR3 length is 17 residues. The CDR3 protein is CASSQEPWTSGSLGQYF. The CDR3 nucleotides read TGTGCCAGCAGCCAAGAACCTTGGACTAGCGGGAGTTTAGGGCAGTACTTC.

The gene calls are TRBV25-1 and TRBJ2-7; TRBD1 or TRBD2 may be the D gene (5 bases each). This CDR3 has 14 residues. V was trimmed by 6 bases and J by 2 bases, leaving 14 bases between them. Germline assignment: CDR1 MGHDK and CDR2 SYGVNS. The CDR3, as DNA: TGTGCCAGCAGCGTTATGATGGGGGCCTACGAGCAGTACTTC. Translated: CASSVMMGAYEQYF.

V gene TRBV12-3 or TRBV12-4 combines with J gene TRBJ2-3; 8 nucleotides line up with TRBD2. The CDR3 covers 15 residues. The V and J ends lost 4 bases and 1 base, in that order; junction bases with no gene match: 4. CDR3 amino acids: CASSSGGRGTDTQYF. The CDR3 bases are TGTGCCAGCAGTTCGGGGGGGCGCGGCACAGATACGCAGTATTTT.

The chain employs TRBV19 and TRBJ1-2; a possible D gene is TRBD1 (6 bases). V lost 5 bases and J lost 8, with 18 bases in between. The CDR3 runs 14 residues. CDR1 and CDR2 from the germline V gene are LNHDA and SQIVND (reference sequence). As DNA, the CDR3 is TGTGCCAGTAGTCTCACGCGACAGGTTCGCGGCTACACCTTC. This sequence encodes CASSLTRQVRGYTF.

The chain carries TRBV7-2 and TRBJ1-6; 7 bases align to TRBD1. Losses at the gene ends were 5 bases for V and 0 bases for J; bases not matched to a gene: 7. CDR3 length: 17 amino acids. The V gene's germline CDR1 is SGHTA and CDR2 FQGNSA. The DNA for the CDR3 is TGTGCCAGCAGCAACTTACAGGGGAGCTCCTATAATTCACCCCTCCACTTT. Amino acid sequence: CASSNLQGSSYNSPLHF.

V and J are TRBV7-9 and TRBJ1-4; D may be TRBD1 (5 bases). V was shortened by 5 bases and J by 5 bases, with 15 bases between the two germline ends. There are 15 residues in the CDR3. Germline CDR1 SEHNR, CDR2 FQNEAQ (reference sequence). CDR3 protein: CASSTRVGANEKLFF. CDR3 coding DNA: TGTGCCAGCAGCACTAGAGTAGGGGCGAATGAAAAACTGTTTTTT.

The chain couples TRBV20-1 to TRBJ2-3; 11 bases line up with TRBD2. The CDR3 extends over 24 amino acids. Per the germline V gene, CDR1 is DFQATT and CDR2 is SNEGSKA (reference sequence). V shed 2 bases and J 0 bases; nucleotides not matched to a gene: 28. This CDR3 is CSARNWRGLAGGHEPFSSTDTQYF. As DNA, the CDR3 is TGCAGTGCTAGAAATTGGCGGGGGCTAGCGGGGGGACATGAACCCTTTTCTAGCACAGATACGCAGTATTTT.